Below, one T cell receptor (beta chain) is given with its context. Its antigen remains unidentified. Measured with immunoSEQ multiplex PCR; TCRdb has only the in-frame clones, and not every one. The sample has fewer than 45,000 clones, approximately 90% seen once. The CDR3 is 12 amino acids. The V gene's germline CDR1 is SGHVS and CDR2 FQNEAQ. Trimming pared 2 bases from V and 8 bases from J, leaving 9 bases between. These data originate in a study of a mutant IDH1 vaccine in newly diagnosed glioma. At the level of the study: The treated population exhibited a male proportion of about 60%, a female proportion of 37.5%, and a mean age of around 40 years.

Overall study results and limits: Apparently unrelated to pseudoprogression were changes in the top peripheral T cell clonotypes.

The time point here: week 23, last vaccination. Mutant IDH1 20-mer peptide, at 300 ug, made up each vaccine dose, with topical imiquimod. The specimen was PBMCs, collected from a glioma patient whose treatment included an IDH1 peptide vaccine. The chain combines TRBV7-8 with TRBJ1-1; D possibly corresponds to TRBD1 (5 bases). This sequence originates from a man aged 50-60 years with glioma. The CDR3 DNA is TGTGCCAGCAGCTTATATAAGGGGGAAGCTTTCTTT. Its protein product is CASSLYKGEAFF.